The 26 T cell receptor beta chains listed next were all sequenced from one sample in a study of T-cell memory formation after mild COVID-19. In TCRdb, the 5' RACE reads were re-called with MiXCR into one record per CDR3 protein. The sample yields about 62,000 distinct CDR3 sequences, 9% to 9.5% seen once. Sequenced: PBMCs or a T cell subset sorted from them (not recorded which). These TCRs come from a young man who had mild COVID-19 (a few samples of this study predate the infection). Cell type and time point are not known.

This clonotype was picked up a small number of times. V is TRBV6-2 or TRBV6-3 and J is TRBJ2-4; no reliable D call. Germline V CDR1 and CDR2: MNHEY, SVGEGT. Between the trimmed V and J ends, which lost 6 bases and 5 bases, there was a span of 5 bases. CDR3 length equals 11 residues. In DNA, the CDR3 is TGTGCCAGCAGGTATCAAAACATTCAGTACTTC. It encodes CASRYQNIQYF.

On this clonotype: Since no conserved phenylalanine or tryptophan closes the CDR3, a read error is the likely cause. The limits of the CDR3 on the DNA are not certain, so only TCRdb's listed CDR3 is given. The gene calls are TRBV21-1 and TRBJ2-4; the table's D call, TRBD2, was not checked against the DNA. TRBV21-1 is a recognized pseudogene. The CDR3 length is 12 residues, termini included. The CDR3 here is CASSKRRVDPGT.

In its sample, this clonotype was seen many times. V usage is TRBV7-6 and J usage is TRBJ2-3; no reliable D call. The V gene's germline CDR1 is SGHVS and CDR2 FNYEAQ. CDR3 length: 13 residues. V was cut by 2 bases and J by 8 bases, with 11 bases left in between. CDR3 region: CASSLSLQRTQYF. For the CDR3, the DNA is TGTGCCAGCAGCTTATCTCTCCAGCGTACGCAGTATTTT.

This rearrangement joins TRBV19 to TRBJ2-5; TRBD1 matches at 10 bases. Trimming at V came to 5 bases and at J to 6 bases, leaving 6 bases not matched to a gene. The CDR3 is 14 amino acids. Germline values: CDR1 LNHDA, CDR2 SQIVND (reference sequence). The CDR3 DNA reads TGTGCCAGTAGTCGACAGGGGGCATTGAAGACCCAGTACTTC. It codes for CASSRQGALKTQYF.

In its sample, this clonotype was seen a few times. The chain recombines TRBV6-2 or TRBV6-3 with TRBJ2-5, with 7 bases fitting TRBD1. The germline V gene has CDR1 MNHEY and CDR2 SVGEGT. Trimming at V came to 6 bases and at J to 1 base, leaving 5 bases not matched to a gene. The length of the CDR3 is 14 residues. CDR3 in DNA: TGTGCCAGCAGCCGGGGACAGAGCCAAGAGACCCAGTACTTC. Encoded protein: CASSRGQSQETQYF.

The chain links TRBV7-3 to TRBJ1-6, with TRBD1 as a possible D gene (6 bases). Germline CDR1 reads SGHTA; CDR2 reads FQGTGA. Deletions cut 5 bases from V and 6 bases from J, with 14 bases between. This CDR3 is 15 amino acids long. The CDR3 loop reads CASSAQGWGNSPLHF. Written as DNA, the CDR3 is TGTGCCAGCAGCGCACAGGGCTGGGGTAATTCACCCCTCCACTTT.

By frequency in the sample, this clonotype is medium-sized. The rearrangement joins TRBV29-1 to TRBJ2-3, with D possibly being TRBD1 or TRBD2 (5 bases each). Deletions cut 3 bases from V and 6 bases from J, with 10 bases between. The CDR3 sequence is 12 residues long. From germline, CDR1 is SQVTM and CDR2 ANQGSEA. CDR3 coding DNA: TGCAGCGTTGAGTTAGGGGACGATACGCAGTATTTT. Encoded protein: CSVELGDDTQYF.

This clonotype was seen at least ten times. The rearrangement uses TRBV20-1 and TRBJ2-1; 10 positions agree with TRBD1. After removal of 7 bases from V and 0 bases from J, the junction contained 12 bases not matched to a gene. The V gene's germline CDR1 is DFQATT and CDR2 SNEGSKA (reference sequence). The CDR3 covers 17 residues. The CDR3: CSVVDRGSYGSYNEQFF. Written as DNA, the CDR3 is TGCAGTGTGGTGGACAGGGGGTCGTATGGCTCCTACAATGAGCAGTTCTTC.

This clonotype was counted between two and nine times. This chain connects TRBV20-1 to TRBJ1-4; a weak D match, TRBD1 (5 bases). Trimming pared 0 bases from V and 8 bases from J, leaving 10 bases between. CDR3 length: 13 residues. Germline assignment: CDR1 DFQATT and CDR2 SNEGSKA (reference sequence). The CDR3 coding sequence is TGCAGTGCTAGAGATAGCGGGGCAGAAAAACTGTTTTTT. Translation: CSARDSGAEKLFF.

This clonotype was observed at least ten times. The V call is TRBV4-2, the J call TRBJ2-2; 11 bases line up with TRBD2. V gave up 4 bases and J gave up 2 bases; unmatched junction bases: 6. This CDR3 has 17 amino acids. Germline values: CDR1 LGHNA, CDR2 YNFKEQ. In nucleotides, the CDR3 is TGTGCCAGCAGCCGGTCAGGGACTAGCGGCAACACCGGGGAGCTGTTTTTT. Its translation is CASSRSGTSGNTGELFF.

This clonotype has only a few counts. The chain recombines TRBV24-1 with TRBJ2-7; D uncertain. Germline loops: CDR1 KGHDR, CDR2 SFDVKD. This CDR3 comprises 15 residues. The V end lost 0 bases, the J end lost 5 bases, and 13 bases lay between the germline ends. CDR3: CATSDLLVGRNEQYV. The CDR3 DNA sequence: TGTGCCACCAGTGATTTGCTGGTGGGTCGGAACGAGCAGTACGTC.

This rearrangement joins TRBV30 to TRBJ2-1; D unresolved. The CDR3 contains 14 residues. Germline V gives CDR1 GTSNPN, CDR2 SVGIG (reference sequence). V lost 2 bases and J 1 base, leaving 9 bases between the germline ends. CDR3 residues: CAWSRWGSYNEQFF. The CDR3 bases are TGTGCCTGGAGTAGGTGGGGTTCCTACAATGAGCAGTTCTTC.

V usage is TRBV7-6 and J usage is TRBJ2-6; no clear D gene. From germline, CDR1 is SGHVS and CDR2 FNYEAQ. The CDR3 consists of 17 residues. Trimming stripped 5 bases from V and 0 bases from J, with 14 bases between. CDR3 amino acids: CASSPRPGSSGANVLTF. The CDR3 nucleotides read TGTGCCAGCAGCCCAAGGCCGGGCAGCTCTGGGGCCAACGTCCTGACTTTC.

This rearrangement joins TRBV3-1 to TRBJ2-1; TRBD2 matches 9 bases. V was pared by 5 bases and J by 7 bases, with 9 bases of the junction left unmatched. The CDR3 is 15 residues long. Germline-derived CDR1 and CDR2 are LGHDT and YNNKEL (reference sequence). The DNA of the CDR3 is TGTGCCAGCAGCGGGCGGCGGGGGGGCACTAATGAGCAGTTCTTC. Protein: CASSGRRGGTNEQFF.

This clonotype appeared many times. V usage is TRBV7-2 and J usage is TRBJ2-3; 7 bases map to TRBD2. The CDR3 extends over 15 amino acids. Trimming took 6 bases from V and 1 from J; bases not matched to a gene: 7. Per germline, CDR1 SGHTA and CDR2 FQGNSA. The CDR3 region is CASSLRSGGTDTQYF. As DNA, the CDR3 is TGTGCCAGCAGTCTTCGGAGCGGGGGCACAGATACGCAGTATTTT.

By its share, this clonotype is medium-sized. The genes are TRBV4-3 and TRBJ1-1; D gene uncertain. Germline V lookup: CDR1 LGHNA, CDR2 YSLEER. This CDR3 region has 13 residues. Trimming took 0 bases from V and 1 from J, leaving 3 bases between them. CDR3 in DNA: TGCGCCAGCAGCCAAGATCGGAACACTGAAGCTTTCTTT. Its protein product is CASSQDRNTEAFF.

This clonotype was observed at least ten times. The CDR3 sequence: CASSYGVAYEQYF. For the CDR3, the DNA is TGTGCCAGCAGTTATGGGGTGGCCTACGAGCAGTACTTC. The chain links TRBV6-5 to TRBJ2-7; D is ambiguous. With 3 bases removed from V and 2 bases from J, the gap between germline ends came to 8 bases. The CDR3 runs 13 residues. Germline CDR1 is MNHEY and CDR2 is SVGAGI.

This clonotype was seen a handful of times. J is TRBJ2-1 and V is TRBV12-3 or TRBV12-4; 11 bases line up with TRBD2. J lost 3 bases, V lost 10 bases, and 8 bases had no gene match. The CDR3 has 15 amino acids. Here the CDR3 DNA reads TGTGCCACCCGGACGGGACTAGCGGACTACAATGAGCAGTTCTTC. Protein: CATRTGLADYNEQFF.

This clonotype showed up just a few times. The V call is TRBV24-1, the J call TRBJ1-2; maybe TRBD1 (6 bases). V was cut by 5 bases and J by 0 bases, with 15 bases left in between. The CDR3 is made up of 16 amino acids. Germline V gene sequence: CDR1 KGHDR, CDR2 SFDVKD. CDR3 residues: CATSGPRTAPNYGYTF. CDR3 bases: TGTGCCACCAGTGGACCTCGGACAGCCCCTAACTATGGCTACACCTTC.

This clonotype occurred many times. DNA for the CDR3: TGCGCCAGCAGCCTACTAACTACCTACGAGCAGTACTTC. Its protein product is CASSLLTTYEQYF. The gene calls are TRBV5-1 and TRBJ2-7; D is unclear. Germline CDR1 is SGHRS and CDR2 is YFSETQ. V was clipped by 4 bases and J by 2 bases, with 10 bases between them. The CDR3 is 13 amino acids.

This clonotype was seen many times. The chain uses TRBV19 and TRBJ1-1; D might be TRBD1 (5 bases). CDR3 length: 16 amino acids. Germline assignment: CDR1 LNHDA and CDR2 SQIVND (reference sequence). V lost 8 bases and J lost 1, with 20 bases in between. Written as DNA, the CDR3 is TGTGCCAGTCTAAACTTTGCAGGGTTGGGGAACACTGAAGCTTTCTTT. Its protein product is CASLNFAGLGNTEAFF.

The rearrangement uses TRBV24-1 and TRBJ1-4; a possible D gene is TRBD1 (6 bases). Germline CDR1 and CDR2: KGHDR and SFDVKD. There are 11 residues in the CDR3. The V and J ends lost 12 bases and 7 bases respectively, with 11 bases between them. CDR3 DNA sequence: TGTGCCGCCGGAGGGGGTGAAAAACTGTTTTTT. Residues: CAAGGGEKLFF.

On this clonotype: The junction departs from germline at one end; a sequencing error may be responsible. The chain uses TRBV5-1 and TRBJ2-3; the match to TRBD2 covers 7 bases. Per germline, CDR1 SGHRS and CDR2 YFSETQ. CDR3 length: 15 residues. The CDR3 loop is CASGLGTSEGDTQYF. For the CDR3, the DNA is TGCGCCAGCGGCTTGGGCACTAGCGAGGGAGATACGCAGTATTTT.

This clonotype was counted a few times. CDR3: CASSSDRNQPQHF. CDR3 bases: TGTGCCAGCAGTAGCGATAGAAATCAGCCCCAGCATTTT. This sequence joins TRBV12-3 or TRBV12-4 and TRBJ1-5; D gene uncertain. The CDR3 is 13 residues long. V was shortened by 5 bases and J by 4 bases, with 9 bases between the two germline ends.

The chain recombines TRBV20-1 with TRBJ1-5; 8 bases map to TRBD1. The CDR3 has 14 amino acids. The V gene's germline CDR1 is DFQATT and CDR2 SNEGSKA (reference sequence). Trimming removed 0 bases from V and 8 bases from J; junction bases left unmatched: 6. The CDR3 DNA is TGCAGTGCTAGAGATAACAGGGGGGGGGAGCCCCAGCATTTT. Residues: CSARDNRGGEPQHF.

This clonotype was observed a handful of times. This chain links TRBV20-1 with TRBJ2-3, with D tentatively TRBD2 (5 bases). The CDR3 covers 14 residues. With 6 bases removed from V and 3 bases from J, the gap between germline ends came to 16 bases. The germline CDR1 and CDR2 sequences are DFQATT and SNEGSKA (reference sequence). DNA for the CDR3: TGCAGTGCCATTCCCGGCCGCGGGACAGATACGCAGTATTTT. Residues: CSAIPGRGTDTQYF.